A single sample is the source of the 15 T cell receptor beta chains below, sequenced in a study of identical twins. A single record per CDR3 protein comes from TCRdb applying MiXCR to the 5' RACE reads. The sample holds some 900,000 distinct CDR3 sequences, 12% seen once. These records were also assigned to another study, of yellow fever vaccine responses in identical twins.

Sequenced: PBMCs. Receptor source: a young woman in good health.

This clonotype was seen more than once but under ten times. This chain links TRBV5-5 with TRBJ1-4; no clear D. The V and J ends lost 1 base and 4 bases respectively, with 14 bases between them. Germline V gene lookup returns CDR1 SGHKS and CDR2 YYEKEE (reference sequence). The CDR3 runs 16 residues. This CDR3 reads CASSLTLPRVNEKLFF. CDR3 bases: TGTGCCAGCAGCTTGACGTTGCCGCGAGTTAATGAAAAACTGTTTTTT.

The rearrangement uses TRBV5-1 and TRBJ1-1; no reliable D call. CDR3 length: 14 amino acids. Between the trimmed V and J ends, which lost 2 bases and 4 bases, there was a span of 12 bases. The V gene's germline CDR1 is SGHRS and CDR2 YFSETQ. The CDR3 here is CASSFSGVGTEAFF. The CDR3 coding sequence is TGCGCCAGCAGCTTTAGCGGAGTCGGCACTGAAGCTTTCTTT.

The chain combines TRBV24-1 with TRBJ2-1, with D possibly being TRBD1 (5 bases). V was trimmed by 6 bases and J by 9 bases, leaving 20 bases between them. Looked up from germline, CDR1 is KGHDR and CDR2 is SFDVKD. The CDR3 runs to 15 residues. The CDR3 coding sequence is TGTGCCACCAGTTTGGAAGGGGCGCTTTTCGGTGAGCAGTTCTTC. Its protein product is CATSLEGALFGEQFF.

The chain has TRBV10-3 and TRBJ1-6; D is ambiguous. Germline values: CDR1 ENHRY, CDR2 SYGVKD. The CDR3 length is 13 residues. V dropped 4 bases and J dropped 3 bases, with 4 bases sitting between them. The DNA for the CDR3 is TGTGCCATCAGTGCGGACTATAATTCACCCCTCCACTTT. Translating gives CAISADYNSPLHF.

This clonotype was detected only a few times. The chain recombines TRBV15 with TRBJ2-1, with 8 bases that match TRBD1. V shed 3 bases and J 7 bases; nucleotides not matched to a gene: 2. This CDR3 has 13 residues. Per germline, CDR1 LNHNV and CDR2 YYDKDF (reference sequence). CDR3 protein: CATSRDRVNEQFF. The CDR3 DNA reads as TGTGCCACCAGCAGGGACAGGGTAAATGAGCAGTTCTTC.

The chain uses TRBV2 and TRBJ2-7, with TRBD1 matching 7 bases. Unmatched junction bases numbered 21, after V lost 4 bases and J lost 0 bases. CDR1 and CDR2 (germline): SNHLY, FYNNEI. The CDR3 covers 20 residues. The CDR3 region has the DNA TGTGCCAGCAGTGTTGGCCTGAGGGAGACAGGGATAAGGAGCTCCTACGAGCAGTACTTC. Encoded protein: CASSVGLRETGIRSSYEQYF.

This chain uses TRBV20-1 with TRBJ2-1; D is undetermined. The ends were cut back, 6 bases at V and 1 base at J, with 10 bases in the middle. The CDR3 extends over 13 amino acids. Looked up from germline, CDR1 is DFQATT and CDR2 is SNEGSKA (reference sequence). The chain's CDR3 is CSAPVGSYNEQFF. The CDR3 nucleotides read TGCAGTGCCCCTGTTGGATCCTACAATGAGCAGTTCTTC.

This clonotype has ten or more counts. The chain employs TRBV12-3 or TRBV12-4 and TRBJ2-3, with D possibly TRBD1 on 5 matching bases. The CDR3 extends over 14 amino acids. V shed 4 bases and J shed 5 bases, with 13 bases lying between them. The CDR3 spells CASSSRVYGDTQYF. In DNA form, the CDR3 reads TGTGCCAGCAGTTCCAGGGTTTATGGAGATACGCAGTATTTT.

CDR3 in DNA: TGTGCCAGCAGAAAGACAGGGCGGGCCTACGAGCAGTACTTC. Its translation: CASRKTGRAYEQYF. The chain carries TRBV28 and TRBJ2-7; 7 positions agree with TRBD1. J lost 2 bases, V lost 6 bases, and 7 bases had no gene match. The germline gives CDR1 MDHEN, CDR2 SYDVKM. The CDR3 loop spans 14 amino acids.

The rearrangement uses TRBV24-1 and TRBJ2-1, with a weak D call TRBD2 (8 bases). Germline V gene data show CDR1 as KGHDR and CDR2 as SFDVKD. This CDR3 has 15 residues. With 5 bases removed from V and 6 bases from J, the gap between germline ends came to 16 bases. CDR3 sequence reads: CATSVGGDRSNEQFF. The CDR3 DNA sequence: TGTGCCACCAGTGTCGGGGGGGACAGATCCAATGAGCAGTTCTTC.

This clonotype came up a few times. The J gene is TRBJ2-6, the V gene TRBV9; D is unresolved. This CDR3 has 15 amino acids. Between the trimmed V and J ends, which lost 4 bases and 0 bases, there was a span of 8 bases. The V gene's germline CDR1 is SGDLS and CDR2 YYNGEE. The CDR3 sequence: CASSSISSGANVLTF. CDR3 DNA: TGTGCCAGCAGCTCAATCAGCTCTGGGGCCAACGTCCTGACTTTC.

This clonotype occurred a few times. The rearrangement uses TRBV6-1 and TRBJ2-7, with a tentative D call TRBD2 (6 bases). The V gene's germline CDR1 is MNHNS and CDR2 SASEGT. The V end was cut by 3 bases, the J end by 3 bases, with 15 bases between. The CDR3 has 15 residues. CDR3 in DNA: TGTGCCAGCAGTGAGGGGGGAGTGGTACGCTACGAGCAGTACTTC. It yields the protein CASSEGGVVRYEQYF.

The chain carries TRBV20-1 and TRBJ1-5; D gene uncertain. Trimming cost V 6 bases and J 2 bases, with 8 bases left between them. Germline CDR1 DFQATT, CDR2 SNEGSKA (reference sequence). This CDR3 contains 12 residues. In DNA, the CDR3 is TGCAGTGCCGTCCTGGGCAATCAGCCCCAGCATTTT. Its translation: CSAVLGNQPQHF.

The J gene is TRBJ2-5, the V gene TRBV24-1, with D possibly matching TRBD2 (5 bases). Germline loops: CDR1 KGHDR, CDR2 SFDVKD. The CDR3 runs to 14 residues. V lost 4 bases and J lost 7, with 15 bases in between. CDR3 sequence (DNA): TGTGCCACCAGTGACGAGGACTCCAAGGGGACCCAGTACTTC. It codes for CATSDEDSKGTQYF.

This clonotype was observed a few times. The rearrangement uses TRBV9 and TRBJ1-2; a weak D match, TRBD1 (5 bases). Germline V CDR1 and CDR2: SGDLS, YYNGEE. V was shortened by 7 bases and J by 0 bases, with 13 bases between the two germline ends. This CDR3 spans 14 amino acids. The CDR3 bases are TGTGCCAGCGGGGGAGCACGAGCTAACTATGGCTACACCTTC. This translates into CASGGARANYGYTF.